This T cell receptor beta chain came from a study of OX40 agonist ivuxolimab in advanced cancers. Study-level information: People in dose escalation had one of these cancers: hepatocellular carcinoma, melanoma, renal cell or head and neck cancer. Aged roughly 23 to 90 with a mean of about 60 years, they were approximately 80% male.

Exclusion of a patient followed from autoimmune disease history or systemic immunosuppression. TCRdb's table, derived via immunoSEQ multiplex PCR, lists solely in-frame clones and lacks some. The sample lists 60,000 to 90,000 clones, 70% to 85% occurring once. The sequenced sample was CD4+ or CD8+ T cells sorted from blood, obtained in a trial of the OX40 agonist ivuxolimab. The receptor's source is an adult with an advanced solid tumor such as melanoma, head and neck, liver or kidney cancer.

The CDR3 sequence: CASSLHAAEQYF. The CDR3 DNA is TGTGCCAGCAGTTTGCATGCCGCCGAGCAGTACTTC. This rearrangement joins TRBV27 to TRBJ2-7, with D unresolved. Looked up from germline, CDR1 is MNHEY and CDR2 is SMNVEV (reference sequence). V lost 3 bases and J 6 bases, leaving 9 bases between the germline ends. The CDR3 extends over 12 amino acids.